This is a list of T cell receptor beta chains from one sample in a study of OX40 agonist ivuxolimab in advanced cancers. Profiling relied on immunoSEQ multiplex PCR, and the TCRdb table lists in-frame clones only, not all of them. The sample carries around 80,000 clones, approximately 89% recorded once. Sequencing used CD4+ or CD8+ T cells sorted from blood, obtained in a trial of the OX40 agonist ivuxolimab. Every receptor here comes from an adult with an advanced solid tumor such as melanoma, head and neck, liver or kidney cancer. Both conserved end residues are part of each CDR3. D genes are given only for firm matches. Clone size is stated in some rows and not others, as once, few, many or a class when expanded.

>TRBV30|TRBJ2-6|-|-
TGTGCCTGGAGTAATCCGACTAGGTCCGGGGCCAACGTCCTGACTTTC
CAWSNPTRSGANVLTF
>TRBV5-1|TRBJ2-7|TRBD1|-
TGCGCCAGCAGCTTGTTGACAGGGGGGGCCCACGAGCAGTACTTC
CASSLLTGGAHEQYF
>TRBV6-5|TRBJ1-6|-|few
TGTGCCAGCAGTTATGACGGACAGCGGAATTCACCCCTCCACTTT
CASSYDGQRNSPLHF
>TRBV27|TRBJ1-1|TRBD1|-
TGTGCCAGCAGTTCTCAACCCGGGACAGGGGACACCTTATTT
CASSSQPGTGDTLF
>TRBV29-1|TRBJ2-4|TRBD1|-
TGCAGCGTTGAGACCGGGACAGGGGGAAACATTCAGTACTTC
CSVETGTGGNIQYF
>TRBV5-1|TRBJ1-1|-|-
TGCGCCAGCAGCTTGGTTGCAGGGAAGGCAACTGAAGCTTTCTTT
CASSLVAGKATEAFF
>TRBV5-4|TRBJ1-2|-|-
TGTGCCAGCAGCAGCGGGCAACCTGGGATATATGGCTACACCTTC
CASSSGQPGIYGYTF
>TRBV5-6|TRBJ1-1|-|once
TGTGCCAGCAGCTTGCTTGACGGGGAAGCTTTCTTT
CASSLLDGEAFF
>TRBV6-1|TRBJ1-2|-|-
TGTGCCAGCCGGGATTTAGGTGGCTACACCTTC
CASRDLGGYTF
>TRBV29-1|TRBJ2-4|TRBD2|once
TGCAGCGTTGGCGTTGGGTTCGCGATAGCGGGCTCGGTTGGAAACATTCAGTACTTC
CSVGVGFAIAGSVGNIQYF
>TRBV19|TRBJ2-7|-|few
TGTGCCAGTAGTTTAGGTAGAAATCCCTACGAGCAGTACTTC
CASSLGRNPYEQYF
>TRBV5-3|TRBJ1-5|-|-
TGTGCCAGAAGCCCGGAAGGGTGGCAAAAGCCCCAGCATTTT
CARSPEGWQKPQHF
>TRBV18|TRBJ1-1|-|-
TGTGCCAGCTCACCACGCCGCCGGCGGGATACGAACACTGAAGCTTTCTTT
CASSPRRRRDTNTEAFF
>TRBV5-1|TRBJ1-2|TRBD1|-
TGCGCCAGCAGCAACCCGACAGGGACCCACTATGGCTACACCTTC
CASSNPTGTHYGYTF
>TRBV27|TRBJ1-2|TRBD1|-
TGTGCCAGCAGTCCCCGGGACAGGGGGCGAGTCTATGGCTACACCTTC
CASSPRDRGRVYGYTF
>TRBV30|TRBJ2-7|-|-
TGTGCCTGGAGTCCCCGCGTGGGGGTGGCCTCCTACGAGCAGTACTTC
CAWSPRVGVASYEQYF
>TRBV10-3|TRBJ2-7|-|-
TGTGCCATCAGTGATGGTCCTGCCGCCTACGAGCAGTACTTC
CAISDGPAAYEQYF
>TRBV9|TRBJ2-2|TRBD1|-
TGTGCCAGCAGTACAGGGGGGATCACCGGGGAGCTGTTTTTT
CASSTGGITGELFF
>TRBV2|TRBJ2-3|-|-
TGTGCCAGCAGTGGCTGGCGGGGTGGTGTAGATACGCAGTATTTT
CASSGWRGGVDTQYF
>TRBV6-5|TRBJ1-5|-|-
TGTGCCAGCAGTGTGGGGCCTGGGAATCAGCCCCAGCATTTT
CASSVGPGNQPQHF
>TRBV6-1|TRBJ1-2|TRBD1|-
TGTGCCAGCAGTGACCGGGACAGCAACTATGGCTACACCTTC
CASSDRDSNYGYTF
>TRBV5-1|TRBJ2-3|TRBD2|-
TGCGCCAGCAGCTTTAGCGGGAGCTCCACAGATACGCAGTATTTT
CASSFSGSSTDTQYF